This entry concerns a single TCR beta chain. Its antigen remains unidentified. No base quality values were provided; no much bigger clone lies one nucleotide off. The immunoSEQ Assay, a bias-controlled multiplex PCR, was used to amplify TCRbeta CDR3 regions from genomic DNA. The source study handled its data this way. The number of nucleated cells in each sample was estimated from the amplification of reference gene primers within the assay. Sequence reads were collapsed and filtered to measure the absolute abundance of every unique TCRbeta CDR3 rearrangement. For each sample, productive Simpson clonality was calculated by taking the square root of Simpson's diversity index across productive rearrangements. TCRdb mirrors the immuneACCESS table, restricted to in-frame sequences. Some clones are absent from its copies; in checked studies, under half trace to an unresolved V gene, and the reason for the others is unknown. D and trimming were read from the DNA, whereas the V and J calls and clone size are those reported in that table. Within this sample are 350,000 or so clones, with 88% of them counted one time only. The ten biggest clones cover approximately 0.93% of the sample.

Participants in the prospective study were enrolled through a virtual design, were aged roughly 18 to 100 years, and lived in approximately 25 United States geographic areas. In the prospective study, participants were assigned to cohorts based on the clinical history participants reported in a screening survey and a study questionnaire. Exposed participants had been in contact with someone with a PCR-confirmed or clinician-diagnosed COVID-19 case within 2 weeks of study entry. Mobile phlebotomists in the prospective study collected whole blood, serum and a nasopharyngeal or oropharyngeal swab from every participant. Participants in the prospective study had the option to provide additional blood draws and questionnaires over a roughly 2-month period. Prospective study blood samples were shipped either frozen or at room temperature before DNA extraction. This entry comes from a study of blood T cell repertoires in COVID-19 (dated by TCRdb to the early 2020s). General notes on the study: Samples covering the acute and convalescent phases of COVID-19 were provided by collaborators in the United States, Italy and Spain. Subjects who had been exposed to COVID-19, were actively infected with it, or had recovered from it provided the deeply sampled blood TCRbeta repertoires that made up the dataset. Samples were obtained from the ongoing ImmuneRACE study (first 160 participants) and from about 1,300 subjects provided by 6 global collaborators. HLA class I and class II types, where available, came from metadata supplied by the sample provider rather than from assay-based typing. The material from the prospective study consisted of cDNA or gDNA derived from T cells, B-cell-depleted T cells, or PBMCs. A de-identified subject ID, COVID-19 status, age in years and sex were almost always included in the sample metadata. The repertoires were released in a freely available public database meant as a resource for research on the immune response to SARS-CoV-2. Beyond this particular receptor, the publication reports: The quantity of clinical and demographic metadata differed by source and by participant and was supplied without curation.

V lost 5 bases and J lost 8 bases, and the count of bases not matched to a germline gene is 8. The germline V gene (reference sequence) sets CDR1 to SEHNR and CDR2 to FQNEAQ. Spanning cysteine to phenylalanine, the CDR3 consists of 14 amino acids. CDR3 DNA is the only sequence kept; it has 42 bases, read in frame from the first base. Sequencing was done on a sample of PBMCs or T cells enriched from blood (not recorded which). Recombination joined TRBV7-9 with TRBJ2-1; 8 bases in between match TRBD2. The clonotype originates from a woman in her thirties who had been exposed to COVID-19. For the CDR3, the sequence is CASSPGLVGDEQFF. The bases read TGTGCCAGCAGCCCGGGACTAGTCGGAGATGAGCAGTTCTTC. Full variable domain (CDR3 extended with the reference TRBV7-9 and TRBJ2-1 proteins): DTGVSQNPRHKITKRGQNVTFRCDPISEHNRLYWYRQTLGQGPEFLTYFQNEAQLEKSRLLSDRFSAERPKGSFSTLEIQRTEQGDSAMYLCASSPGLVGDEQFFGPGTRLTVL.